This T cell receptor (beta chain) was sequenced for a study of cytomegalovirus exposure and HLA in healthy donors (dated by TCRdb to the late 2010s). Notes on the research overall: An earlier analysis of several hundred of the donors reported more than 250 Gb of sequence data and some 120 million unique TCR beta sequences from roughly 180 million T cells. Roughly 310 gigabases of sequencing data and tens of millions of unique TCR sequences were included in an early release covering several hundred HLA-typed donors. Of the approximately 400 genotyped donors, about 80% fell in the genetic ancestry cluster associated with self-reported Caucasian donors. Genome-wide SNP genotypes for about three fifths of the roughly 670 donors were used in a later genetic analysis, which treated that subset as a discovery cohort. The study used immunosequencing to profile the T cell repertoires of 666 subjects and linked those repertoires to cytomegalovirus serostatus. On average, roughly 200,000 unique TCR beta nucleotide sequences were sequenced per donor among 398 genotyped donors of the cohort, with roughly 18% of those sequences being non-productive. Because of strong linkage in the cohort, roughly five DR-DQ haplotypes were treated as single units for association and clustering. The study aimed to test whether cataloging public T cell receptors could reveal signatures of past pathogen exposure. HLA typing covered class I and class II loci at four-digit resolution. To predict cytomegalovirus infection status, the study combined high-throughput TCR immunosequencing, statistical association of individual TCRs with disease status, and machine learning. Along with the approximately 700-subject first cohort, a separate validation cohort of over 90 different subjects was used. The later analysis used no new phenotypic data to find candidate immune exposures, relying instead on TCR beta sequences and their occurrence across donors. The number of typed donors differed by locus: about 620-630 for A, B, C, DRB1 and DQB1; approximately 520 for DQA1; 606 for DPA1; and 400 to 480 for DPB1. A later analysis re-analyzed previously published TCR beta repertoires from 660 or so donors and added high-resolution HLA genotyping to study TCR occurrence patterns. Alongside the repertoire data, information on donor age, sex, ethnicity and CMV serostatus was compiled. To decide whether each TCR beta V gene segment behaved as functional or pseudogenic, an earlier analysis of some 580 of the donors relied on high-throughput TCR beta sequencing. Every repertoire in the discovery cohort had been generated on one and the same sequencing platform. What the work shows at the level of the full study, not this receptor alone: A few of the identified cytomegalovirus-associated TCR beta chains were confirmed in vitro to be specific for cytomegalovirus antigens. Some IMGT-functional V segments, including TRBV6-2 and TRBV6-3, could not be distinguished by the 87-base-pair reads and were therefore excluded. A later genetic analysis associated a missense DCLRE1C variant with V-gene and J-gene trimming of TCR beta chains, and an independent cohort replicated the association. In a later analysis, HLA-associated TCR beta chains showed more clonal expansion and lower generation probabilities than non-associated chains that were equally common. According to the authors, the approach could potentially be generalized to other disease states and immunological phenotypes. Strong co-occurrence of HLA alleles, especially DR and DQ, made assigning TCR associations to individual alleles difficult. At a false discovery rate of 0.05, a later analysis linked 16,951 TCR beta sequences to specific HLA alleles. In a later genetic analysis, fewer N-insertions in productive TCRs were reported among donors in an Asian-associated ancestry cluster than the roughly 700-donor mean. HLA typing was unavailable for some donors at each locus, so association tests used only the typed subset. A later analysis found that TCR association rates varied across HLA loci, with DRB1 alleles showing the most associated TCRs and HLA-C alleles the fewest. A cluster of highly shared sequence variants was judged likely to represent a technical artifact of the sequencing pipeline. Linkage disequilibrium might explain the correlated functional status among segregating V segments, but an unknown experimental factor could not be ruled out. The classifier was reported to diagnose cytomegalovirus status with high specificity and sensitivity in both the original and validation cohorts. The study listed 150 to 200 TCR beta chains as associated with cytomegalovirus. The earlier analysis of approximately 590 of the donors excluded fewer than 20 rarely observed V segments, including chromosome 9 orphons, because counts were too low. A further reported finding was that TCR beta sequences accurately predicted the HLA-A and HLA-B alleles for most subjects in the first cohort. This cohort had only TCR beta chains sequenced, and the lack of alpha or paired-chain data limited which features could be detected. In an earlier analysis of roughly 560 of the donors, most TCR beta V segments were observed in productive rearrangements about 90% or about 30% of the time, broadly matching IMGT annotations. Immune exposure information for the cohort was limited to CMV serostatus. In a later analysis, most CMV-associated TCR beta chains were found to appear HLA-restricted, with HLA associations seemingly driven largely by CMV exposure. Most TCR sequences were seen in very few donors, while some public TCRs were found in many individuals. A later analysis reported that several top co-occurrence clusters appeared linked to parvovirus B19, influenza, CMV and Epstein-Barr virus. The presence/absence analyses assumed that sequencing depth was roughly uniform across donors, and that assumption may not be true.

At the junction V is shortened by 0 bases and J by 6 bases, with 13 bases in between. CDR3 length: 15 amino acids, cysteine to phenylalanine. CDR3 DNA only is kept here, 45 bases in frame from base 1. CDR1 SGDLS and CDR2 YYNGEE are derived from the germline V gene. The cohort comprised some 700 healthy bone marrow donors. Cohort members were all nominally healthy when sampled, although unrecorded immune exposures were likely present. The donor tested CMV seropositive and was one of the 289 seropositive cohort members. A peripheral blood sample was collected from each donor, and TCR beta sequencing was performed on peripheral blood mononuclear cells. The Qiagen DNeasy Blood Extraction Kit was used to extract genomic DNA from the blood cell samples. Points on this clone: Its target antigen remains unknown. No base qualities exist here, and no much larger clone lies one base off it.

Library creation used the immunoSEQ multiplex PCR assay. For the multiplex PCR, a mixture combining 60 forward primers for TCR Vbeta segments and 13 reverse primers for TCR Jbeta segments was used. The CDR3 region of rearranged TCR beta genes was amplified from genomic DNA with a multiplex PCR assay. The Illumina HiSeq System was used to sequence the amplified TCR beta libraries as 87-base-pair reads. In the paper's pipeline: Across the 670 or so repertoires, a later analysis counted 60 million to 90 million unique TCR beta chains, around 10 million of which were shared by at least two donors. Raw reads were error-corrected and collapsed into unique sequences with a nearest-neighbor algorithm that merged closely related sequences to remove PCR and sequencing errors. V, D and J gene segments were assigned by aligning CDR3 sequences to IMGT reference sequences. For a sequence to be retained, at least a six-nucleotide match to both a V gene segment and a J gene segment was required. Rearrangements were classified as productive when the CDR3 lacked stop codons and remained in frame with V and J, and all other rearrangements were classified as non-productive. CDR3 was defined by IMGT convention, running from the second conserved V-encoded cysteine to the conserved J-encoded phenylalanine. Sequences without an unambiguous match to a single V gene segment were excluded from the earlier analysis of about 600 of the donors. In an earlier analysis of around 590 of the donors, a V segment was called functional when productive rearrangements were above 56.7%, and segregating when the standard deviation between donors exceeded 5%. To diagnose cytomegalovirus status from the catalog of TCR beta chain sequences, a statistical classification framework was built. In a later analysis, V and J genes were assigned by comparing TCR nucleotide sequences against IMGT/GENE-DB human TR gene sequences. Using the TCRdist pipeline, a later analysis assigned CDR3 sequences along with most-parsimonious VDJ recombination scenarios. A later analysis defined each TCR beta chain by its CDR3 amino acid sequence plus V-gene family, and excluded reads lacking a unique V-gene family. In a later analysis, approximately 640 highly shared, low-generation-probability nucleotide sequences were removed to address suspected cross-contamination and a sequencing artifact. In a later analysis, a clonal expansion index for each public chain was calculated from normalized within-repertoire ranks of inferred template counts. Generation probabilities in a later analysis came from a VDJ recombination model fitted to out-of-frame rearrangements, and those results were checked against IGoR. A later analysis scored TCR-TCR, TCR-HLA and TCR-CMV co-occurrence with hypergeometric tests, applying a repertoire-size bias correction to TCR pairs. To estimate false discovery rates, a later analysis permuted the HLA or CMV assignments 20 times. In a later analysis, co-occurring TCRs were grouped using DBSCAN, with TCRdist sequence similarity added in when clustering inside HLA-allele-positive subsets. Repertoires with fewer than 30,000 or more than 120,000 public chains were left out of co-occurrence clustering, as were five repertoires with anomalous nucleotide sharing. TCRdb took over this immuneACCESS table, retaining in-frame rearrangements with V and J assigned. Such tables are incomplete; in checked studies, under half of the missing clones stem from an unresolved V gene, and the remainder is unexplained. V, J and clone size reflect that table, while D and trimming were determined from the DNA. This sample lists 60,000 to 70,000 clones; roughly 75% were detected once. Under 30% of the sample comes from the top ten.

The V and J segments used are TRBV9 and TRBJ2-1; no D gene is confidently identified. Specimen: PBMCs. The TCR was taken from a woman aged 40-49 years in good health and CMV-seropositive. In nucleotide form, the sequence is TGTGCCAGCAGCGTAGAGGTAGGAGTTGCCAATGAGCAGTTCTTC. It codes for CASSVEVGVANEQFF.